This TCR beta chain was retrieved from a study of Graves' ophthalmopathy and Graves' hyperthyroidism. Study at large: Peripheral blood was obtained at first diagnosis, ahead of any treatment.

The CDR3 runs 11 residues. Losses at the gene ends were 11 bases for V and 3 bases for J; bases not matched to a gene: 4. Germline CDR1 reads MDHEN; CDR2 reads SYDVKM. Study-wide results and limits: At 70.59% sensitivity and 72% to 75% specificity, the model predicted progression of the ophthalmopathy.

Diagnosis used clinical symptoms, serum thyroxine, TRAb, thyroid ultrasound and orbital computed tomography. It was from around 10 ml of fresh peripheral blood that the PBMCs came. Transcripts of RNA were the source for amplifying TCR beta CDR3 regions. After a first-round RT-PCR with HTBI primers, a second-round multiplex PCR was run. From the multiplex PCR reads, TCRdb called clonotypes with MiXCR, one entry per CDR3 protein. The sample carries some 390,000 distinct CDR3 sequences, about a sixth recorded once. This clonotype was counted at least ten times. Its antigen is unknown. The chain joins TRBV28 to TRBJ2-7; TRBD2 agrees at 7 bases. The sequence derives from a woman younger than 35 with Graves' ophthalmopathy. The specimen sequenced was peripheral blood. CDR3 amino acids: CAWGGDYEQYF. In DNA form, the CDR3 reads TGTGCCTGGGGGGGAGACTACGAGCAGTACTTC. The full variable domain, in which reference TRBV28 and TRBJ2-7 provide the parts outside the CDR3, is DVKVTQSSRYLVKRTGEKVFLECVQDMDHENMFWYRQDPGLGLRLIYFSYDVKMKEKGDIPEGYSVSREKKERFSLILESASTNQTSMYLCAWGGDYEQYFGPGTRLTVT.